This T cell receptor (beta chain) is from a study of cytomegalovirus exposure and HLA in healthy donors. Study results and caveats: High sensitivity and specificity were reportedly achieved when the classifier diagnosed cytomegalovirus status. Being productive about 90% or about 30% of the time was typical of most TCR beta V segments in an earlier analysis. Within the data, a cluster of highly shared sequence variants was likely a sequencing artifact.

It was with 60 Vbeta and 13 Jbeta primers that the PCR ran. Sequencing used immunoSEQ multiplex PCR; TCRdb keeps in-frame clones, though not all of them. The sample has some 170,000 clones, around 78% seen once. Comments on this clone: Its antigen is not known.

Sequenced input: PBMCs. The receptor comes from a woman between 40 and 50 years old in good health and CMV-seronegative.

CDR3 sequence reads: CASSEEGGAVTFYEQYF. The CDR3 nucleotides are TGTGCCAGCAGTGAAGAGGGGGGGGCCGTAACCTTTTACGAGCAGTACTTC. This rearrangement joins TRBV6-1 to TRBJ2-7, with D maybe TRBD2 (7 bases). Per the germline V gene, CDR1 is MNHNS and CDR2 is SASEGT. Trimming took 1 base from V and 4 from J, leaving 20 bases between them. The length of the CDR3 is 17 residues.